Each of the 9 T cell receptor beta chains below was sequenced from the same sample in a study of blood T cell repertoires in COVID-19. Sequenced by immunoSEQ multiplex PCR; TCRdb stores in-frame clones only, minus some. The data show a few hundred thousand clones, 84% seen once. Sequencing input: peripheral blood. The receptors shown here come from a woman in her thirties or forties who had recovered from COVID-19.

This chain connects TRBV29-1 to TRBJ2-2, with TRBD1 identical over 9 bases. This CDR3 has 15 residues. Per the germline V gene, CDR1 is SQVTM and CDR2 is ANQGSEA. V trimming: 5 bases; J trimming: 3 bases; junction bases outside the gene matches: 7. Here the CDR3 reads CSVSPGQGDTGELFF. The CDR3, as DNA: TGCAGCGTTTCCCCGGGACAGGGAGACACCGGGGAGCTGTTTTTT.

This clone was observed a few times. The V and J genes are TRBV11-3 and TRBJ1-5; 9 bases are shared with TRBD1. Germline assignment: CDR1 SGHNT and CDR2 YENEEA. V gave up 4 bases and J gave up 4 bases; unmatched junction bases: 8. This CDR3 is 16 amino acids long. CDR3 residues: CASSCWGQGVNQPQHF. CDR3 nucleotide sequence: TGTGCCAGCAGCTGCTGGGGACAGGGAGTAAATCAGCCCCAGCATTTT.

Turning to this clone: The same CDR3 is also encoded by other DNA sequences in this sample. This chain links TRBV30 with TRBJ1-4, with TRBD1 as a possible D gene (5 bases). The CDR3 length is 13 residues. Trimming left V 0 bases short and J 8 bases short, with 10 bases between. Germline assignment: CDR1 GTSNPN and CDR2 SVGIG (reference sequence). CDR3 in amino acids: CAWSVQGGEKLFF. CDR3 nucleotide sequence: TGTGCCTGGAGTGTTCAGGGTGGAGAAAAACTGTTTTTT.

The chain couples TRBV2 to TRBJ2-1; 7 nucleotides match TRBD1. V lost 6 bases, J lost 4 bases, and 3 bases stayed unmatched. The CDR3 loop spans 13 amino acids. Germline loops: CDR1 SNHLY, CDR2 FYNNEI. This CDR3 is CASRTGQYNEQFF. Written as DNA, the CDR3 is TGTGCCAGCAGAACGGGACAGTACAATGAGCAGTTCTTC.

This chain uses TRBV5-1 with TRBJ2-7, with TRBD2 identical over 8 bases. Per germline, CDR1 SGHRS and CDR2 YFSETQ. V lost 3 bases to trimming and J lost 5 bases; unmatched junction nucleotides: 4. The CDR3 totals 13 residues. CDR3 region: CASSWTGGDEQYF. DNA for the CDR3: TGCGCCAGCAGCTGGACGGGGGGGGACGAGCAGTACTTC.

The chain links TRBV7-3 to TRBJ2-1, with D maybe TRBD2 (5 bases). V dropped 5 bases and J dropped 7 bases, with 15 bases sitting between them. The CDR3 has 14 amino acids. Germline V gives CDR1 SGHTA, CDR2 FQGTGA. For the CDR3, the DNA is TGTGCCAGCAGCCCCCAACTAGGTGTAAATGAGCAGTTCTTC. This codes for CASSPQLGVNEQFF. Based on the CDR3 plus reference TRBV7-3 and TRBJ2-1, the full variable domain is GAGVSQTPSNKVTEKGKYVELRCDPISGHTALYWYRQSLGQGPEFLIYFQGTGAADDSGLPNDRFFAVRPEGSVSTLKIQRTERGDSAVYLCASSPQLGVNEQFFGPGTRLTVL.

The V and J genes are TRBV5-1 and TRBJ2-3; 8 nucleotides match TRBD2. Germline trimming cut 3 bases from V and 1 base from J; bases unmatched to any gene: 10. Germline CDR1 SGHRS, CDR2 YFSETQ. This CDR3 contains 17 residues. The CDR3 protein is CASSSTGGSSRTDTQYF. The CDR3 DNA follows: TGCGCCAGCAGCTCCACGGGGGGGAGTAGTCGCACAGATACGCAGTATTTT.

The genes are TRBV19 and TRBJ2-7, with 10 bases lining up with TRBD2. V was clipped by 5 bases and J by 2 bases; unmatched bases: 6. Germline V lookup: CDR1 LNHDA, CDR2 SQIVND (reference sequence). This CDR3 has 15 residues. The DNA of the CDR3 is TGTGCCAGTAGTGACCTAGCGGGGGCCACCTACGAGCAGTACTTC. Amino acids: CASSDLAGATYEQYF. Together with reference TRBV19 and TRBJ2-7, the CDR3 gives the full variable domain: DGGITQSPKYLFRKEGQNVTLSCEQNLNHDAMYWYRQDPGQGLRLIYYSQIVNDFQKGDIAEGYSVSREKKESFPLTVTSAQKNPTAFYLCASSDLAGATYEQYFGPGTRLTVT.

The chain is built from TRBV4-2 and TRBJ1-4; possible D gene TRBD1, 5 bases. V was trimmed by 3 bases and J by 5 bases, leaving 16 bases between them. The CDR3 covers 16 residues. Germline V gene sequence: CDR1 LGHNA, CDR2 YNFKEQ. CDR3 residues: CASSQGDSAFNEKLFF. CDR3 in DNA: TGTGCCAGCAGCCAGGGTGACAGTGCCTTCAATGAAAAACTGTTTTTT.